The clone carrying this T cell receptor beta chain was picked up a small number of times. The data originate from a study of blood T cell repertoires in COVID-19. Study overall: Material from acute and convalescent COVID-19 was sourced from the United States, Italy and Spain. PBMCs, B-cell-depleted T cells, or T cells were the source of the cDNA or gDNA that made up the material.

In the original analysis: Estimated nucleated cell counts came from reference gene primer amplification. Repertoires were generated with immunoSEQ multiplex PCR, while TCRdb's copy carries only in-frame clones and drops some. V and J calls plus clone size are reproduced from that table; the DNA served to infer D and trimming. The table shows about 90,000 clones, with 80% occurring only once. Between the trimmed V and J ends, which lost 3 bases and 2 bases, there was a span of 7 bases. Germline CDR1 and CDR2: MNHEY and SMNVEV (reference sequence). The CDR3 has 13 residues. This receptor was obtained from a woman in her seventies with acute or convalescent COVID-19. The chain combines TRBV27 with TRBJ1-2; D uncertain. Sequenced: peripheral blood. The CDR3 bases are TGTGCCAGCAGTTTTGAGGGAAACTATGGCTACACCTTC. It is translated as CASSFEGNYGYTF.